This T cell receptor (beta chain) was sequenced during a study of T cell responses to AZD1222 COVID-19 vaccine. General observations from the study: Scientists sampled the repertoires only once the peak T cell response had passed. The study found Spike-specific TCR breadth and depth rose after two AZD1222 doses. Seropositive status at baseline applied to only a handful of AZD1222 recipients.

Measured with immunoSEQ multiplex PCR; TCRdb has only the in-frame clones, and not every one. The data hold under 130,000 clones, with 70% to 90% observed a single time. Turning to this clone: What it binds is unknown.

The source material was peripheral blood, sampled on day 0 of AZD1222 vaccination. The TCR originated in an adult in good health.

CDR3 region: CASSVALASGSYEQYF. The CDR3 coding sequence is TGTGCCAGCAGCGTAGCACTAGCTAGCGGGAGTTACGAGCAGTACTTC. The chain has TRBV9 and TRBJ2-7, with 10 nucleotides matching TRBD2. Germline-derived CDR1 and CDR2 are SGDLS and YYNGEE. The length of the CDR3 is 16 residues. V lost 0 bases and J lost 4; bases outside the gene matches: 7.